This T cell receptor beta chain came from a study of T-cell memory formation after mild COVID-19. Trimming removed 4 bases from V and 8 bases from J; junction bases left unmatched: 5. The CDR3 spans 14 residues. Per the germline V gene, CDR1 is LNHDA and CDR2 is SQIVND (reference sequence). TCRdb reanalysed the 5' RACE reads using MiXCR and keeps one entry per CDR3 protein. The sample includes around 410,000 distinct CDR3 sequences, about 22% of them seen just once. Sequencing was performed on PBMCs or a T cell subset sorted from them (not recorded which). The J gene is TRBJ2-1, the V gene TRBV19; 10 bases are shared with TRBD1. This receptor was identified in an adult woman who had mild COVID-19 (a few samples of this study predate the infection). Cell type and time point are not known. The CDR3 DNA sequence: TGTGCCAGTAGTAGGGACAGGGGTTCCCATGAGCAGTTCTTC. Protein sequence: CASSRDRGSHEQFF.